Here is one TCR beta chain with its context. Those enrolled, adults aged roughly 18 to 90 years, came from about two dozen US areas. Participants had their cohort set by participant-reported clinical history. The source of the sample is a study of blood T cell repertoires in COVID-19. Study overall: Samples came from the United States, Italy and Spain, spanning acute and convalescent COVID-19.

The method was immunoSEQ multiplex PCR; TCRdb's version includes in-frame clones alone and lacks a portion of them. Here the sample spans about 150,000 clones, approximately 87% being singletons. The germline V gene encodes CDR1 MDHEN and CDR2 SYDVKM. V was cut by 4 bases and J by 8 bases, with 12 bases left in between. This CDR3 contains 12 residues. This rearrangement joins TRBV28 to TRBJ2-7; the D gene is possibly TRBD1 (5 bases). This TCR was recovered from a young woman with acute COVID-19. Input material: PBMCs or T cells enriched from blood (not recorded which). The CDR3 is CASSSQGVQQYF. CDR3 nucleotide sequence: TGTGCCAGCAGTTCACAAGGGGTGCAGCAGTACTTC.